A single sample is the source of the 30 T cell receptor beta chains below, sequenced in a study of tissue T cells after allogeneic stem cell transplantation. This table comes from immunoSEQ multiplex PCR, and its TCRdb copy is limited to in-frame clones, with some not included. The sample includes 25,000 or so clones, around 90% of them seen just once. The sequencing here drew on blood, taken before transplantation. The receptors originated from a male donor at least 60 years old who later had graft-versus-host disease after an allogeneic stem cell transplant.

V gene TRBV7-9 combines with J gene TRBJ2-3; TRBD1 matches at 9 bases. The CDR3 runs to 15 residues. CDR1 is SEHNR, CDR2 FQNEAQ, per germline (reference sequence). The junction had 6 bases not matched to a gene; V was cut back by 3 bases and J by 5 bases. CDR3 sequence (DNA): TGTGCCAGCAGCTTTGGGGACAGGGTGGGAGATACGCAGTATTTT. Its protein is CASSFGDRVGDTQYF. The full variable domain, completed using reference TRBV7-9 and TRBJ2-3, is DTGVSQNPRHKITKRGQNVTFRCDPISEHNRLYWYRQTLGQGPEFLTYFQNEAQLEKSRLLSDRFSAERPKGSFSTLEIQRTEQGDSAMYLCASSFGDRVGDTQYFGPGTRLTVL.

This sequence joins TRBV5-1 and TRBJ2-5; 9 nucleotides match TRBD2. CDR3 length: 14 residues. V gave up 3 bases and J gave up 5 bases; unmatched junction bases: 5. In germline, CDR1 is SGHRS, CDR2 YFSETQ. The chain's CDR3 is CASSSGTSRETQYF. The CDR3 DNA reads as TGCGCCAGCAGCTCCGGGACTAGCAGGGAGACCCAGTACTTC.

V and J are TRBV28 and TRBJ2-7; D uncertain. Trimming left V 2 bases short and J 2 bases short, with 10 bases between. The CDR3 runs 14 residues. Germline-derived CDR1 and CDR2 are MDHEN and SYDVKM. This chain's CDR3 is CASSLPPGPYEQYF. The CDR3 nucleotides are TGTGCCAGCAGTTTACCCCCGGGCCCCTACGAGCAGTACTTC.

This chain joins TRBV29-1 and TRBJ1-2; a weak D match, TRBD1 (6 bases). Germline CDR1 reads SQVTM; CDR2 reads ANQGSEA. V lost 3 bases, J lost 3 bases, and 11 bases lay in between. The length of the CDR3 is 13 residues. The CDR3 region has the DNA TGCAGCGTTGACCTGGCAGGGGACTATGGCTACACCTTC. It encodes CSVDLAGDYGYTF.

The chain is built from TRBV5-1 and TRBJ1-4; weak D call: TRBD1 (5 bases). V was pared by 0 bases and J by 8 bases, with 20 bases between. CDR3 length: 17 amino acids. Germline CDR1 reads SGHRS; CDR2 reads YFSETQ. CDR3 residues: CASSLGSGPPKGEKLFF. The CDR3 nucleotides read TGCGCCAGCAGCTTGGGGTCGGGACCCCCGAAGGGAGAAAAACTGTTTTTT. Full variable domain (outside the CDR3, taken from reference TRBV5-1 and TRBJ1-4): KAGVTQTPRYLIKTRGQQVTLSCSPISGHRSVSWYQQTPGQGLQFLFEYFSETQRNKGNFPGRFSGRQFSNSRSEMNVSTLELGDSALYLCASSLGSGPPKGEKLFFGSGTQLSVL.

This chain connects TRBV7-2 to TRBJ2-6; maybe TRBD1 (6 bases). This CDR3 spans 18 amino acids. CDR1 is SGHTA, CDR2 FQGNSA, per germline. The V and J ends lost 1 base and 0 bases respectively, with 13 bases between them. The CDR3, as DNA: TGTGCCAGCAGCTTAGGACAGGCCGGCCTCTCTGGGGCCAACGTCCTGACTTTC. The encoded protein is CASSLGQAGLSGANVLTF.

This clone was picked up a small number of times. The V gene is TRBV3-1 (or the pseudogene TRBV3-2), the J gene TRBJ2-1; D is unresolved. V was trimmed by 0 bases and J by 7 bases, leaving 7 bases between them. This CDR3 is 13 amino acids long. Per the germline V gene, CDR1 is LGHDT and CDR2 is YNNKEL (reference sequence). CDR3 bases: TGTGCCAGCAGCCAAGATAGGAAGAATGAGCAGTTCTTC. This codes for CASSQDRKNEQFF.

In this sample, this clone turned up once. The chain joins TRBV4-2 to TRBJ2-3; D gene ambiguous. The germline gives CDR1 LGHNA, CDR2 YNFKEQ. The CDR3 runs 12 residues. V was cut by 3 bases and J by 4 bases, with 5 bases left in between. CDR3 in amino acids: CASSQGSDTQYF. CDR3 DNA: TGTGCCAGCAGCCAGGGTTCAGATACGCAGTATTTT.

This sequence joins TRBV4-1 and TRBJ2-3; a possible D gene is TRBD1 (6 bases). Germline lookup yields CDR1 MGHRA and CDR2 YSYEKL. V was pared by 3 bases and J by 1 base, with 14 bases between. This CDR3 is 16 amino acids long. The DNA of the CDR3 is TGCGCCAGCAGCCATAACAGGGTGCTGGGCACAGATACGCAGTATTTT. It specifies CASSHNRVLGTDTQYF.

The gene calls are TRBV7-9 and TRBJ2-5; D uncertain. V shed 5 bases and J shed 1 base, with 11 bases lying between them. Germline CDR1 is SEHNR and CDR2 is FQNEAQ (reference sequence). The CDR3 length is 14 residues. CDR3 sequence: CASSADRSQETQYF. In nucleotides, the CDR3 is TGTGCCAGCAGCGCGGACCGCTCCCAAGAGACCCAGTACTTC. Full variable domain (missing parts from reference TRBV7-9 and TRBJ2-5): DTGVSQNPRHKITKRGQNVTFRCDPISEHNRLYWYRQTLGQGPEFLTYFQNEAQLEKSRLLSDRFSAERPKGSFSTLEIQRTEQGDSAMYLCASSADRSQETQYFGPGTRLLVL.

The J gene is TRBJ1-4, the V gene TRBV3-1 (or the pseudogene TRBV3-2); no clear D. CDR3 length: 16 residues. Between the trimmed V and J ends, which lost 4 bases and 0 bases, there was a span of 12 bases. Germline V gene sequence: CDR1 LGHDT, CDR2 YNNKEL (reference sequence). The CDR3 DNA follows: TGTGCCAGCAGCCTGGGGTTTTCCGCAACTAATGAAAAACTGTTTTTT. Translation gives CASSLGFSATNEKLFF.

The CDR3 DNA reads TGCAGTGGGAGTAGCACAGATACGCAGTATTTT. It specifies CSGSSTDTQYF. The V gene is TRBV20-1, the J gene TRBJ2-3; D ambiguous. CDR3 length: 11 residues. V lost 7 bases and J lost 0, with 5 bases in between. The V gene's germline CDR1 is DFQATT and CDR2 SNEGSKA (reference sequence).

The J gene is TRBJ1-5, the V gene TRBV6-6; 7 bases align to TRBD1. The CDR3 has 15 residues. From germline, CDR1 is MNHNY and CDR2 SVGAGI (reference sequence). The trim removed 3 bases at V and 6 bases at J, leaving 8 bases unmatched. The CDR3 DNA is TGTGCCAGCAGTTATATCCGGGACAGAGGTCAGCCCCAGCATTTT. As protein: CASSYIRDRGQPQHF.

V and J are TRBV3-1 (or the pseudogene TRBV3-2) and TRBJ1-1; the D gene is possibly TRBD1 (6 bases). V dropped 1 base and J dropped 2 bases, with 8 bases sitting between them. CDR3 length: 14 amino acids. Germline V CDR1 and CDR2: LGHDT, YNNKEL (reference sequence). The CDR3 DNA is TGTGCCAGCAGCCAAGTAGGGGGAAACACTGAAGCTTTCTTT. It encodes CASSQVGGNTEAFF.

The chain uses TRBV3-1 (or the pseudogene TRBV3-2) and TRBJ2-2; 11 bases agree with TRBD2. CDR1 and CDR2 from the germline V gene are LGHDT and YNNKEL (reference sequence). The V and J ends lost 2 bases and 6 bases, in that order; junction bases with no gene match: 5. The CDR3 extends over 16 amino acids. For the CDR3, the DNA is TGTGCCAGCAGCCAAATCTTAGCGGGGGGGCCCGGGGAGCTGTTTTTT. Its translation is CASSQILAGGPGELFF.

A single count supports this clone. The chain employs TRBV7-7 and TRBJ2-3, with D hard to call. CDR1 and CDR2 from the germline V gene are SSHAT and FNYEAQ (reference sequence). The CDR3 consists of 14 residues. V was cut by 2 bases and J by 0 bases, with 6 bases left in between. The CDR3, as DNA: TGTGCCAGCAGCTTAAGCCCCAGCACAGATACGCAGTATTTT. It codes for CASSLSPSTDTQYF.

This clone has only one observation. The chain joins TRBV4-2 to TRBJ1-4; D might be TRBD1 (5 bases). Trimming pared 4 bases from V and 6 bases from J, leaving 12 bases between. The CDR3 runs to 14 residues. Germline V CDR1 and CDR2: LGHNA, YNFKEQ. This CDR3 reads CASSPSEGDEKLFF. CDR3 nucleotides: TGTGCCAGCAGCCCCTCTGAAGGGGATGAAAAACTGTTTTTT.

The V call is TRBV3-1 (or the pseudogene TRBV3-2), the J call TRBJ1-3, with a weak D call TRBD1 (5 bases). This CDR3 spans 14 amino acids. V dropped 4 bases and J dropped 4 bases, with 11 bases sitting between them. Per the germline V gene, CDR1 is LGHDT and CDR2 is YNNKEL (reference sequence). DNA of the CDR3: TGTGCCAGCAGCCTCCAGGGAGCAGGAAACACCATATATTTT. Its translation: CASSLQGAGNTIYF.

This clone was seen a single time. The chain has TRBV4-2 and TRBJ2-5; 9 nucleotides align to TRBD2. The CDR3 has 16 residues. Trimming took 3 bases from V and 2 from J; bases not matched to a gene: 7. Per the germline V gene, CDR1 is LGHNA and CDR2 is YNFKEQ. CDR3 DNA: TGTGCCAGCAGCCAGGTGACGACTAGCGGACAAGAGACCCAGTACTTC. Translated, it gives CASSQVTTSGQETQYF.

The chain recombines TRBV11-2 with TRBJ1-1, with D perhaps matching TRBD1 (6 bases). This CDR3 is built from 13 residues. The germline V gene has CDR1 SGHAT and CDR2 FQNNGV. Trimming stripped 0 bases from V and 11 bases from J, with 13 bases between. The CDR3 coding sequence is TGTGCCAGCAGCTTAGACTTGGCAGGGGAGGCTTTCTTT. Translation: CASSLDLAGEAFF.

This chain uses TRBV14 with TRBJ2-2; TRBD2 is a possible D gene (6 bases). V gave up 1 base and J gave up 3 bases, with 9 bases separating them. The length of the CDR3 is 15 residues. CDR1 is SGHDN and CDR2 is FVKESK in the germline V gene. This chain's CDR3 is CASSQVGGYTGELFF. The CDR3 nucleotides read TGTGCCAGCAGCCAAGTCGGAGGGTACACCGGGGAGCTGTTTTTT.

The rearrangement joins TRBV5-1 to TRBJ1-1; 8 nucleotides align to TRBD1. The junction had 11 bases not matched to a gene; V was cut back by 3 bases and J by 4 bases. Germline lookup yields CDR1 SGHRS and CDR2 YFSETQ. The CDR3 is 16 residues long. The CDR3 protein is CASSSEATTGGTEAFF. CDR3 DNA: TGCGCCAGCAGCTCGGAAGCAACAACAGGGGGCACTGAAGCTTTCTTT.

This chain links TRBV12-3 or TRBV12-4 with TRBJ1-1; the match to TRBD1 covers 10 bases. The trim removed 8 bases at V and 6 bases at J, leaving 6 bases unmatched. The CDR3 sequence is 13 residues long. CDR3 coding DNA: TGTGCCAGCGGGGACAGGGGAGACCCTGAAGCTTTCTTT. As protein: CASGDRGDPEAFF.

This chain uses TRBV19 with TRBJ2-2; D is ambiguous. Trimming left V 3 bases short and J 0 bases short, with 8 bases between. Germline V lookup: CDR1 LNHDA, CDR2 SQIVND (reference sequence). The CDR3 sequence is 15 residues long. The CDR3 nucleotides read TGTGCCAGTAGTATCGGCCCAGCGAACACCGGGGAGCTGTTTTTT. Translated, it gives CASSIGPANTGELFF.

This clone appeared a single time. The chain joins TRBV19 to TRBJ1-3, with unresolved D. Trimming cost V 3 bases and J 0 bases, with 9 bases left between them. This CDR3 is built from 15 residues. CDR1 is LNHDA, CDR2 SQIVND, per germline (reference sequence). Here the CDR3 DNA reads TGTGCCAGTAGTATTCGACACCTCTCTGGAAACACCATATATTTT. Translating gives CASSIRHLSGNTIYF.

The CDR3 DNA is TGTGCCAGTACCCCTCCCGACAGGGGGCGCGGCTATGGCTACACCTTC. This codes for CASTPPDRGRGYGYTF. The chain carries TRBV19 and TRBJ1-2; TRBD1 agrees at 10 bases. CDR3 length equals 16 residues. Germline-derived CDR1 and CDR2 are LNHDA and SQIVND (reference sequence). V was clipped by 7 bases and J by 4 bases; unmatched bases: 12.

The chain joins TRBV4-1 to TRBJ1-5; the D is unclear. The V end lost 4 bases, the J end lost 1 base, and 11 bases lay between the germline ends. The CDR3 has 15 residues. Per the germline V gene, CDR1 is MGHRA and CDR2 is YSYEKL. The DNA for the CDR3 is TGCGCCAGCAGCCGATCGACCGGGAGCAATCAGCCCCAGCATTTT. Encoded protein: CASSRSTGSNQPQHF.

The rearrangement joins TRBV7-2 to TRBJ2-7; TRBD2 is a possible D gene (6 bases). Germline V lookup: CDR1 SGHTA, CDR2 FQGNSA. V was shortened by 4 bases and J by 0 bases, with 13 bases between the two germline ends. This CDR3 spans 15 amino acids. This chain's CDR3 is CASSSQRGISYEQYF. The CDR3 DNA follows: TGTGCCAGCAGCTCCCAACGGGGGATCTCCTACGAGCAGTACTTC. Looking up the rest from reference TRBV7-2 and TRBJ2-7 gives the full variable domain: GAGVSQSPSNKVTEKGKDVELRCDPISGHTALYWYRQSLGQGLEFLIYFQGNSAPDKSGLPSDRFSAERTGGSVSTLTIQRTQQEDSAVYLCASSSQRGISYEQYFGPGTRLTVT.

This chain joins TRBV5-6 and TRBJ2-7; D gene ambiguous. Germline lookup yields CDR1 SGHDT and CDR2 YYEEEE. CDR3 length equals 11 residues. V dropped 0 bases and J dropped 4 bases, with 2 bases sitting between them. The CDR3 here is CASSLEYEQYF. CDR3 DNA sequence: TGTGCCAGCAGCTTGGAATACGAGCAGTACTTC.

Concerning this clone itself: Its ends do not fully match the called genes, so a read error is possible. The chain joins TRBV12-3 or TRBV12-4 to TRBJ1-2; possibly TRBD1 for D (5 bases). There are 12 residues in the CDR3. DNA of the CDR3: TGTGCCAGCAGTTTGTTGGTGGACACAAACGCCTTC. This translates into CASSLLVDTNAF.